Sequencing of this T cell receptor (beta chain) was carried out in a study of lymphopenia after photon versus proton radiotherapy. Findings and caveats of the study: Oligoclonal CD8+ Temra expansion after nadir drove photon patients' diversity drop. Proton therapy kept repertoires fairly stable, unlike photons, which gained effector/memory cells.

Notes on this clone: The antigen is not known.

Only in-frame clones appear in the TCRdb table, and some are missing; sequencing was by immunoSEQ multiplex PCR. The table includes more than 70,000 clones, about 86% detected once. This receptor was taken from a man aged 55 to 70 with pancreatic cancer. The sequencing used peripheral blood, collected from a patient treated with proton-based radiotherapy.

This chain's CDR3 is CASSSIWESSYNEQFF. The CDR3 region has the DNA TGTGCCAGCAGCTCGATTTGGGAGAGCTCCTACAATGAGCAGTTCTTC. This chain connects TRBV11-3 to TRBJ2-1; possible D gene TRBD2, 5 bases. The V end was cut by 4 bases, the J end by 0 bases, with 13 bases between. The CDR3 has 16 amino acids. CDR1 is SGHNT, CDR2 YENEEA, per germline. The complete variable domain, with remaining parts taken from reference TRBV11-3 and TRBJ2-1, reads EAGVVQSPRYKIIEKKQPVAFWCNPISGHNTLYWYLQNLGQGPELLIRYENEEAVDDSQLPKDRFSAERLKGVDSTLKIQPAELGDSAVYLCASSSIWESSYNEQFFGPGTRLTVL.